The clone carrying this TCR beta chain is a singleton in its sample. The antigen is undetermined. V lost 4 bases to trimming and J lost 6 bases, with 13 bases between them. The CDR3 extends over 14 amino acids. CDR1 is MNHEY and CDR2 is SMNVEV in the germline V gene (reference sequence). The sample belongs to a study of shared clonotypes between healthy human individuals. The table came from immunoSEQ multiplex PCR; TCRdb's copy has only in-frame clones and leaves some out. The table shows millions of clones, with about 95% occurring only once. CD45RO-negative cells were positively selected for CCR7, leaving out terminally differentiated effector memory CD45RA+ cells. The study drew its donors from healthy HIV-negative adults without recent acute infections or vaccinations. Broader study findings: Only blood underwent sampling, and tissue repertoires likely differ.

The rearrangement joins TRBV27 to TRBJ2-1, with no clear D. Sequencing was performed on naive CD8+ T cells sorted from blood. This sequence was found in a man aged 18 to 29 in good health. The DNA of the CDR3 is TGTGCCAGCAGTTCCACCCCGTCCGGCAATGAGCAGTTCTTC. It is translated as CASSSTPSGNEQFF.